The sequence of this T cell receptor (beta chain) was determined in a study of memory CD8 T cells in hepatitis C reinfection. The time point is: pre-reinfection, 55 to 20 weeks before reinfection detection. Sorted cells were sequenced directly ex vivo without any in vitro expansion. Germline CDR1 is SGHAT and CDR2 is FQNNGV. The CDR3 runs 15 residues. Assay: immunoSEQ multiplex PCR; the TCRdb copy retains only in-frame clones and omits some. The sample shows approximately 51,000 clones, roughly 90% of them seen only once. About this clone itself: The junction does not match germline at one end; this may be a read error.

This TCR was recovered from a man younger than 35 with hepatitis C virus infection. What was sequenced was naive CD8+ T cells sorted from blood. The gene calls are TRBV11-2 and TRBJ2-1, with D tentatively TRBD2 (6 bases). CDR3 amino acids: CAGSGGVVSYNEQFF. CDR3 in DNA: TGTGCCGGCAGCGGAGGGGTGGTGTCCTACAATGAGCAGTTCTTC.